This record looks at one TCR beta chain sequence and its context. Its matching antigen is unknown. The sample belongs to a study of cytomegalovirus exposure and HLA in healthy donors. As for the study in general: Of 300 to 450 genotyped donors, about 80% clustered with self-reported Caucasian donors. General observations from the study: Researchers catalogued under 200 TCR beta chains as cytomegalovirus-associated. The dataset shows that most TCR sequences were rare, while some public TCRs occurred in many donors.

Healthy bone marrow donors made up the donor group. PCR primers comprised 60 Vbeta and 13 Jbeta primers. Assay: immunoSEQ multiplex PCR; the TCRdb copy retains only in-frame clones and omits some. The sample data list just over 80,000 clones. This receptor was obtained from a woman in her 30s in good health and CMV-seronegative. Sequencing used PBMCs.

The CDR3 nucleotides are TGTGCAAGTCGCTTAACCGGACTCAATGAGCAGTTCTTC. This encodes CASRLTGLNEQFF. This sequence joins TRBV12-2 and TRBJ2-1; the table's TRBD2 call for D was not verified on the DNA. TRBV12-2 is listed as a pseudogene. The CDR3 totals 13 residues.